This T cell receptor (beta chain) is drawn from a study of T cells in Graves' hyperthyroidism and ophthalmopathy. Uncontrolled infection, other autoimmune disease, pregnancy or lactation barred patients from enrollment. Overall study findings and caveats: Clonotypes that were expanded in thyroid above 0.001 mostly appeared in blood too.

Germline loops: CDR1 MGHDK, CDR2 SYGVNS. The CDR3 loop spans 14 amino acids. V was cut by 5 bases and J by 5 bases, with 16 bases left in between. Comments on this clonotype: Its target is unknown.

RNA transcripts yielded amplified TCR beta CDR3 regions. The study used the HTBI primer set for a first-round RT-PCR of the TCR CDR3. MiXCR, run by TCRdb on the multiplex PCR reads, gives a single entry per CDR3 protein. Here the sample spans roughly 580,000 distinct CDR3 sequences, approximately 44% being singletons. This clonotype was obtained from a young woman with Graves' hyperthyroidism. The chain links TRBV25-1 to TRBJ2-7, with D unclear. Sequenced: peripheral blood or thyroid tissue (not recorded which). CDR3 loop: CASSWGESTNEQYF. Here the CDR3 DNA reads TGTGCCAGCAGTTGGGGTGAGTCTACGAACGAGCAGTACTTC.